Reported below is one T cell receptor (beta chain). As yet, its antigen is unknown. This record comes from a study of CD8+ T cells in alopecia areata. Study as a whole: Severity scoring for treated patients was based on the percentage of affected scalp area.

The sequencing template was cDNA reverse transcribed from extracted RNA. TCRdb's copy holds only in-frame clones and misses some; the assay was immunoSEQ multiplex PCR. The repertoire consists of some 200,000 clones, with less than 45% occurring once and the leading ten covering roughly 2.6%. Overall study findings and caveats: In scalp and blood during tofacitinib, many expanded lesional clones persisted.

The sample's treatment: oral pan-JAK inhibitor, 5-10 mg twice daily. Sampling of alopecia areata patients yielded lesional scalp punch biopsies as well as peripheral blood. V lost 6 bases and J lost 6, with 8 bases in between. In germline, CDR1 is MNHNY, CDR2 SVGAGI (reference sequence). CDR3 length: 11 amino acids. The rearrangement joins TRBV6-6 to TRBJ1-1; D may be TRBD1 (5 bases). Sequenced material: CD4+ T cells sorted from blood, taken at roughly week 38, from a patient treated with tofacitinib. The receptor was isolated from a human donor with alopecia areata. CDR3 in DNA: TGTGCCAGCAGGGGACGGTCTGAAGCTTTCTTT. Residues: CASRGRSEAFF.